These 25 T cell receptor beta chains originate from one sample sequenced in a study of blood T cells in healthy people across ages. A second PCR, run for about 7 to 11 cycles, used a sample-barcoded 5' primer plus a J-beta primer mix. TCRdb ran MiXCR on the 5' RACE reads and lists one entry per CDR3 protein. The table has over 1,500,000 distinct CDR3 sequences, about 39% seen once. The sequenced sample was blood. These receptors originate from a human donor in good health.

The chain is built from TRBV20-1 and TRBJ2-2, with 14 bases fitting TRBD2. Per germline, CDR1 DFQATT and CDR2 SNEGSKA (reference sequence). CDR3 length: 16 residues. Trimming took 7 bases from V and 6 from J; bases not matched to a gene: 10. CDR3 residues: CSVYGTSGGRAGELFF. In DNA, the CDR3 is TGCAGTGTTTACGGGACTAGCGGGGGTCGTGCCGGGGAGCTGTTTTTT.

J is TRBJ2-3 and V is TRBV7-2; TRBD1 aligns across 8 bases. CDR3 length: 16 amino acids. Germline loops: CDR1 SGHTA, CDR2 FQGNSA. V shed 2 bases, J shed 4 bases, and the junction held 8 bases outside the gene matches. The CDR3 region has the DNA TGTGCCAGCAGCTTATCACCCCAGGGGGCGTCAGATACGCAGTATTTT. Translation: CASSLSPQGASDTQYF.

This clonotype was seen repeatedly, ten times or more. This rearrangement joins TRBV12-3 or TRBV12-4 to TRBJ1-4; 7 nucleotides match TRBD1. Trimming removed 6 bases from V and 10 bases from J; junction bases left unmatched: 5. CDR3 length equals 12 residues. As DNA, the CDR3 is TGTGCCAGCAGACGGCAGGGGGGAAAACTGTTTTTT. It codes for CASRRQGGKLFF.

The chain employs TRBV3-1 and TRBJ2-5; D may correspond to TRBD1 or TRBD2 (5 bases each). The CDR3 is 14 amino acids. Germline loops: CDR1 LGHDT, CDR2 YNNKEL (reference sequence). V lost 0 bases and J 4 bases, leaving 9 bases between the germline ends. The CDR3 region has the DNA TGTGCCAGCAGCCAAGATCTGGGGGTAGAGACCCAGTACTTC. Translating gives CASSQDLGVETQYF.

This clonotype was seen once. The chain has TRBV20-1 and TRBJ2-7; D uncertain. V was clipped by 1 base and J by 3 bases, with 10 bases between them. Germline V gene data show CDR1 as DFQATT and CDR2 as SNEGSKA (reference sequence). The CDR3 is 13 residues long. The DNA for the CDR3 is TGCAGTGCTAGAGGCGTTTCCAACTACGAGCAGTACTTC. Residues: CSARGVSNYEQYF.

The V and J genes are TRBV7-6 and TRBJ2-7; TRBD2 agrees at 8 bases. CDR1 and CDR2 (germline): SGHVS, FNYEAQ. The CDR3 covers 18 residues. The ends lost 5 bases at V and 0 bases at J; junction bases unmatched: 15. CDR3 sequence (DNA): TGTGCCAGCAGCCTCCAGGCTTACCCGGGACTAGTCTCCTACGAGCAGTACTTC. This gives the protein CASSLQAYPGLVSYEQYF.

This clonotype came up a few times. This CDR3 is CASSPLPGQGGEQYF. In DNA form, the CDR3 reads TGTGCCAGCAGTCCCCTCCCGGGACAGGGAGGCGAGCAGTACTTC. This sequence joins TRBV12-3 or TRBV12-4 and TRBJ2-4; 9 positions match TRBD1. The J call may not be correct, given that the DNA end is closer to TRBJ2-7. CDR3 length: 15 residues.

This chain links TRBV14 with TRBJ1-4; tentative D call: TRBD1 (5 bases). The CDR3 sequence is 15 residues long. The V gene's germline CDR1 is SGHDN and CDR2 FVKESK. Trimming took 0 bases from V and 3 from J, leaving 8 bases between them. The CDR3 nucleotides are TGTGCCAGCAGCCAAGACGACAGCTCTAATGAAAAACTGTTTTTT. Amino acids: CASSQDDSSNEKLFF.

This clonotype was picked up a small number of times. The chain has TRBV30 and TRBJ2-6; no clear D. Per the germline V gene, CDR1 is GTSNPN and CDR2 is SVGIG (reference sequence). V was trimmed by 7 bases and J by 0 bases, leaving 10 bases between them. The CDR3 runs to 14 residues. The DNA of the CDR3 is TGTGCCTACTTAAGGATCTCTGGGGCCAACGTCCTGACTTTC. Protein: CAYLRISGANVLTF.

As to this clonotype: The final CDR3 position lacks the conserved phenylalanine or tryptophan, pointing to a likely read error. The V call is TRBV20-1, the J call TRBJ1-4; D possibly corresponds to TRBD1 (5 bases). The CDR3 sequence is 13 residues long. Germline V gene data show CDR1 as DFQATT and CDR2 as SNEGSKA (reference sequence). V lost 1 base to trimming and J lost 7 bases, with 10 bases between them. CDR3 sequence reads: CSARVTGGEKLFL. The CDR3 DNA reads TGCAGTGCTAGAGTAACGGGGGGTGAAAAACTGTTTTTG.

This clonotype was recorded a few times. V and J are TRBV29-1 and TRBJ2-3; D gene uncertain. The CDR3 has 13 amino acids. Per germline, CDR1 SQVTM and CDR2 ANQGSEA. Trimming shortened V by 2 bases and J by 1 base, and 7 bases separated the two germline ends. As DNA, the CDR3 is TGCAGCGTTGAAAGTGGCGGCACAGATACGCAGTATTTT. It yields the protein CSVESGGTDTQYF.

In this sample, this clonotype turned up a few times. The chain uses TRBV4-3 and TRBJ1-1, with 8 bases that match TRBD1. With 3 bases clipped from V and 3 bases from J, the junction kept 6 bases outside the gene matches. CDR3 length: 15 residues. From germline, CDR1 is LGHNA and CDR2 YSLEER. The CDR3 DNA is TGCGCCAGCAGCCAGAATACAGGGGGGGACACTGAAGCTTTCTTT. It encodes CASSQNTGGDTEAFF.

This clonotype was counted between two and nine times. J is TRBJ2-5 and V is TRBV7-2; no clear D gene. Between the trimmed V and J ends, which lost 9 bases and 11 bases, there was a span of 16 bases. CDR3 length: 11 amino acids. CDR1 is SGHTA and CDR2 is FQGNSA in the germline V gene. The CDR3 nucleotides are TGTGCCAGTAGCCCAGCCGAAAAGCAGTACTTC. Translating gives CASSPAEKQYF.

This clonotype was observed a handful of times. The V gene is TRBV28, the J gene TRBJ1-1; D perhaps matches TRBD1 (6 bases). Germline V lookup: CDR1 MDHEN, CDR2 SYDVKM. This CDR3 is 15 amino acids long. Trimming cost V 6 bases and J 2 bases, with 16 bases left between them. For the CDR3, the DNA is TGTGCCAGCAGCCCGCATTCGGGGGCCAACACTGAAGCTTTCTTT. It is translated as CASSPHSGANTEAFF.

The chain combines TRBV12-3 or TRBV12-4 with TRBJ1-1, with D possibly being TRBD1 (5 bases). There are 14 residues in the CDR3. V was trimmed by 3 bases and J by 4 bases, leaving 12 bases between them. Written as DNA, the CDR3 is TGTGCCAGCAGTTTGGGGGTTTTGGGCACTGAAGCTTTCTTT. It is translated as CASSLGVLGTEAFF.

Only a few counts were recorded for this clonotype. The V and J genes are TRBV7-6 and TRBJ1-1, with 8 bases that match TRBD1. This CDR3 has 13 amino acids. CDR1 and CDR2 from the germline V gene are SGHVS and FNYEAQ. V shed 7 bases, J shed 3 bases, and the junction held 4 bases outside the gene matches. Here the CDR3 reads CASTLDRDTEAFF. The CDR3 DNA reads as TGTGCCAGCACCTTGGACAGGGACACTGAAGCTTTCTTT.

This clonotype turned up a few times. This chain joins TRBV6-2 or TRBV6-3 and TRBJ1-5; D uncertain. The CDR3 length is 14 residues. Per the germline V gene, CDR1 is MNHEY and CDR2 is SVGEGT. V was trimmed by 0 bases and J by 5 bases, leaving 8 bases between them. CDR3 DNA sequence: TGTGCCAGCAGTTACTCACGAGAGTATCAGCCCCAGCATTTT. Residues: CASSYSREYQPQHF.

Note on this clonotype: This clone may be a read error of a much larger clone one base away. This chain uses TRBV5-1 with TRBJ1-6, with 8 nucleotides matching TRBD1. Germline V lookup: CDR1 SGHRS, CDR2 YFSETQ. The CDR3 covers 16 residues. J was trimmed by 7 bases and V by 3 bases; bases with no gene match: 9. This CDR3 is CASSSDPGGKNSPLHF. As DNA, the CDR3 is TGCGCCAGCAGCTCGGACCCAGGGGGCAAGAATTCACCCCTCCACTTT.

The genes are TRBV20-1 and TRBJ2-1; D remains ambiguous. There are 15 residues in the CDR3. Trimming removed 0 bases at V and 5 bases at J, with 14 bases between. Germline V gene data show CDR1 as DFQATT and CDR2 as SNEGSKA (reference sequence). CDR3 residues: CSARDKHAYHNEQFF. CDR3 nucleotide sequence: TGCAGTGCTAGAGATAAACATGCGTACCACAATGAGCAGTTCTTC.

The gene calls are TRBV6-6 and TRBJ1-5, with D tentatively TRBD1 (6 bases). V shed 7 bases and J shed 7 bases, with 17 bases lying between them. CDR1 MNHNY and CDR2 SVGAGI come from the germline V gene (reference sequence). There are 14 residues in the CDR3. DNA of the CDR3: TGTGCCAGCATCGAACAGGGAGCCAACCAGCCCCAGCATTTT. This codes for CASIEQGANQPQHF.

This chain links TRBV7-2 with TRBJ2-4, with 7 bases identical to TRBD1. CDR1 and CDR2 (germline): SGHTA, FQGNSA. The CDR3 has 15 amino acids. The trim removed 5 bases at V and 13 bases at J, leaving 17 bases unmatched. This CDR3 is CASSHRQGQPREQYF. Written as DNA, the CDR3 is TGTGCCAGCAGCCACCGACAGGGCCAACCGAGGGAGCAGTACTTC.

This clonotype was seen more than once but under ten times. As DNA, the CDR3 is TGTGCCAGCAGCTTAGGGGCAGGGATGGGGAGGGAGCAGTACTTC. Translated, it gives CASSLGAGMGREQYF. V is TRBV13 and J is TRBJ2-5; 7 bases fit TRBD2. The CDR3 totals 15 residues. The junction had 12 bases not matched to a gene; V was cut back by 0 bases and J by 11 bases. From germline, CDR1 is PRHDT and CDR2 FYEKMQ (reference sequence).

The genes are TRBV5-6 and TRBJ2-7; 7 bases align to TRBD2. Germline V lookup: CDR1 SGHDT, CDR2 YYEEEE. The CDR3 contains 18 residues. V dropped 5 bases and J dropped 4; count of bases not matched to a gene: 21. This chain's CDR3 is CASSSGPGGLSVMYEQYF. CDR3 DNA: TGTGCCAGCAGTTCAGGACCGGGAGGCCTCTCGGTAATGTACGAGCAGTACTTC.

This chain's CDR3 is CASRGTVDDPDYTF. CDR3 sequence (DNA): TGTGCCAGCAGGGGGACGGTAGACGATCCTGACTACACCTTC. The chain uses TRBV2 and TRBJ1-2; possibly TRBD1 for D (5 bases). The ends were cut back, 6 bases at V and 10 bases at J, with 21 bases in the middle. The CDR3 spans 14 residues. Germline CDR1 and CDR2: SNHLY and FYNNEI.

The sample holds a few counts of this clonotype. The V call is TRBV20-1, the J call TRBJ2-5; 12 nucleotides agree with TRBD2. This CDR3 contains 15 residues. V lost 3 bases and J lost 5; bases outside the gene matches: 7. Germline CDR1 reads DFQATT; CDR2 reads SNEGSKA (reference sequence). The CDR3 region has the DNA TGCAGTGCTAGGCTAGCGGGGGGGCCGAGGGAGACCCAGTACTTC. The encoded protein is CSARLAGGPRETQYF.